One and the same sample provided the 14 T cell receptor beta chains below, sequenced in a study of blood T cell repertoires in COVID-19. Clones were read by immunoSEQ multiplex PCR, and TCRdb kept only the in-frame ones, dropping some. Of 190,000 or so clones in the sample, 86% were seen once. The sample was peripheral blood. All receptors derive from a woman between 65 and 79 years old with acute or convalescent COVID-19.

This clone appeared a single time. The chain employs TRBV24-1 and TRBJ1-2; 7 positions agree with TRBD1. Trimming took 7 bases from V and 0 from J; bases not matched to a gene: 4. CDR1 is KGHDR and CDR2 is SFDVKD in the germline V gene. The length of the CDR3 is 14 residues. The CDR3 sequence: CATSLGQTNYGYTF. DNA of the CDR3: TGTGCCACCAGCCTGGGACAGACTAACTATGGCTACACCTTC.

The gene calls are TRBV19 and TRBJ1-4, with D perhaps matching TRBD1 (5 bases). The ends were cut back, 7 bases at V and 6 bases at J, with 21 bases in the middle. The CDR3 extends over 16 amino acids. The germline CDR1 and CDR2 sequences are LNHDA and SQIVND (reference sequence). The CDR3 is CASKAQVISRDEKLFF. DNA of the CDR3: TGTGCCAGTAAAGCCCAGGTCATATCCAGGGATGAAAAACTGTTTTTT.

This chain links TRBV5-6 with TRBJ2-4; D remains unclear. The CDR3 is 14 amino acids. Germline V lookup: CDR1 SGHDT, CDR2 YYEEEE. V was pared by 3 bases and J by 0 bases, with 7 bases between. CDR3 region: CASSSKIAKNIQYF. The CDR3 DNA is TGTGCCAGCAGCTCCAAAATAGCCAAAAACATTCAGTACTTC. Drawing the rest from reference TRBV5-6 and TRBJ2-4, the complete variable domain is DAGVTQSPTHLIKTRGQQVTLRCSPKSGHDTVSWYQQALGQGPQFIFQYYEEEERQRGNFPDRFSGHQFPNYSSELNVNALLLGDSALYLCASSSKIAKNIQYFGAGTRLSVL.

In the case of this clone: This sample includes further DNA sequences coding for the same CDR3. V and J are TRBV3-1 (or the pseudogene TRBV3-2) and TRBJ1-3; D gene uncertain. CDR3 length equals 14 residues. CDR1 and CDR2 from the germline V gene are LGHDT and YNNKEL (reference sequence). Trimming took 3 bases from V and 0 from J, leaving 6 bases between them. The CDR3 bases are TGTGCCAGCAGCCAGGGAGGCTCTGGAAACACCATATATTTT. Its protein product is CASSQGGSGNTIYF.

This CDR3 is CASSYSSGGGSYEQYF. The CDR3 DNA reads TGTGCCAGCAGTTACTCTAGCGGGGGGGGCTCCTACGAGCAGTACTTC. The chain has TRBV6-5 and TRBJ2-7; the match to TRBD2 covers 11 bases. Germline CDR1 reads MNHEY; CDR2 reads SVGAGI. There are 16 residues in the CDR3. With 0 bases clipped from V and 0 bases from J, the junction kept 1 base outside the gene matches.

CDR3 loop: CASSIPQGTEAFF. CDR3 nucleotide sequence: TGTGCCAGCTCAATACCCCAGGGAACTGAAGCTTTCTTT. This sequence joins TRBV6-6 and TRBJ1-1; TRBD1 is a possible D gene (5 bases). Germline values: CDR1 MNHNY, CDR2 SVGAGI (reference sequence). Trimming took off 8 bases at V and 5 bases at J, with 15 bases between the two ends. The CDR3 extends over 13 amino acids.

The CDR3 sequence: CASSLTRDTILMNTEAFF. CDR3 sequence (DNA): TGTGCCAGCAGCTTAACGAGGGACACTATTTTGATGAACACTGAAGCTTTCTTT. V and J are TRBV7-3 and TRBJ1-1, with D possibly matching TRBD1 (6 bases). Trimming took 0 bases from V and 0 from J, leaving 17 bases between them. Germline V gene lookup returns CDR1 SGHTA and CDR2 FQGTGA. This CDR3 comprises 18 residues.

The chain's CDR3 is CASSLKRGATQYF. The CDR3 nucleotides are TGTGCCAGCAGTTTAAAGCGCGGGGCGACCCAGTACTTC. J is TRBJ2-5 and V is TRBV27; possible D gene TRBD2, 6 bases. V lost 2 bases and J lost 7, with 11 bases in between. The CDR3 is 13 amino acids. Germline CDR1 reads MNHEY; CDR2 reads SMNVEV (reference sequence).

The V gene is TRBV7-2, the J gene TRBJ2-7; 11 bases map to TRBD2. With V trimmed by 2 bases and J by 4 bases, 10 bases remained unmatched. Looked up from germline, CDR1 is SGHTA and CDR2 is FQGNSA. The CDR3 extends over 17 amino acids. CDR3 residues: CASSLMTSGIGPYEQYF. CDR3 nucleotide sequence: TGTGCCAGCAGCTTAATGACTAGCGGGATAGGACCATACGAGCAGTACTTC. The full variable domain, its missing parts supplied by reference TRBV7-2 and TRBJ2-7, is GAGVSQSPSNKVTEKGKDVELRCDPISGHTALYWYRQSLGQGLEFLIYFQGNSAPDKSGLPSDRFSAERTGGSVSTLTIQRTQQEDSAVYLCASSLMTSGIGPYEQYFGPGTRLTVT.

This clone appeared a few times. The rearrangement joins TRBV7-8 to TRBJ1-6; D possibly corresponds to TRBD1 (6 bases). V was clipped by 5 bases and J by 0 bases, with 17 bases between them. CDR1 is SGHVS, CDR2 FQNEAQ, per germline. The CDR3 loop spans 18 amino acids. The CDR3: CASSVTRDTSSYNSPLHF. CDR3 coding DNA: TGTGCCAGCAGCGTGACCCGGGACACCTCCTCCTATAATTCACCCCTCCACTTT.

This clone was detected once. The V gene is TRBV5-6, the J gene TRBJ2-2; the D is unclear. The CDR3 is made up of 14 amino acids. V lost 0 bases, J lost 6 bases, and 9 bases lay in between. Germline loops: CDR1 SGHDT, CDR2 YYEEEE. As DNA, the CDR3 is TGTGCCAGCAGCTTGGGCCCTAGGCCCGGGGAGCTGTTTTTT. Protein sequence: CASSLGPRPGELFF.

The chain recombines TRBV2 with TRBJ1-5; D is undetermined. Trimming shortened V by 5 bases and J by 2 bases, and 7 bases separated the two germline ends. Germline V gene lookup returns CDR1 SNHLY and CDR2 FYNNEI. The CDR3 has 13 amino acids. In DNA, the CDR3 is TGTGCCAGCAGTATTACAGGCAATCAGCCCCAGCATTTT. Its protein is CASSITGNQPQHF. Complete variable domain (other parts from reference TRBV2 and TRBJ1-5): EPEVTQTPSHQVTQMGQEVILRCVPISNHLYFYWYRQILGQKVEFLVSFYNNEISEKSEIFDDQFSVERPDGSNFTLKIRSTKLEDSAMYFCASSITGNQPQHFGDGTRLSIL.

J is TRBJ1-3 and V is TRBV5-1, with a tentative D call TRBD1 (5 bases). Germline CDR1 reads SGHRS; CDR2 reads YFSETQ. This CDR3 is 16 amino acids long. Trimming removed 3 bases at V and 0 bases at J, with 13 bases between. CDR3 bases: TGCGCCAGCAGCTCTTCCGGACACCACTCTGGAAACACCATATATTTT. Its protein product is CASSSSGHHSGNTIYF.

V gene TRBV25-1 combines with J gene TRBJ2-5; 7 bases are shared with TRBD2. Germline CDR1 reads MGHDK; CDR2 reads SYGVNS. The CDR3 contains 14 residues. V trimming: 0 bases; J trimming: 5 bases; junction bases outside the gene matches: 3. The CDR3 DNA reads as TGTGCCAGCAGTGAATACGTGGGAGGGGAGACCCAGTACTTC. Its translation is CASSEYVGGETQYF.